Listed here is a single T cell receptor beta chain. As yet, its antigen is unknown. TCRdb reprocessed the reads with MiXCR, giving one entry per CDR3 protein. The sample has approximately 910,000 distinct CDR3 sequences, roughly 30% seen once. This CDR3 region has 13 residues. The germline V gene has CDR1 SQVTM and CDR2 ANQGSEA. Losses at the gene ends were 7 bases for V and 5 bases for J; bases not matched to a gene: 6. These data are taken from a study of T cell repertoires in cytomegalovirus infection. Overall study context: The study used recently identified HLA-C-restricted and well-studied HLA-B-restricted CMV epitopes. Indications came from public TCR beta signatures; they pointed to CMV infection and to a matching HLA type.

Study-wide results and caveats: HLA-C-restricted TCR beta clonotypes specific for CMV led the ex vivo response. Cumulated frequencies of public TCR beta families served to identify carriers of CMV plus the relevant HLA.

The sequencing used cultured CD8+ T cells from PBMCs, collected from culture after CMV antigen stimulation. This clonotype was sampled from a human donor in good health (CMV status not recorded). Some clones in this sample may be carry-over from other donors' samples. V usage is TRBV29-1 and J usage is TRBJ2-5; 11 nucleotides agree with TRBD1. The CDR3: CSGGQGARETQYF. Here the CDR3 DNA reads TGCAGCGGCGGACAGGGGGCAAGGGAGACCCAGTACTTC.